A single sample is the source of the 12 T cell receptor beta chains below, sequenced in a study of human T cells and chemical hapten exposure. As to time point: pre-sensitization, week 0. Treatment given: therapeutic diphenylcyclopropenone sensitization with weekly scalp DPC. TCRdb used MiXCR to reprocess the RACE reads, holding one entry per CDR3 protein. The data show approximately 320,000 distinct CDR3 sequences, approximately 5% seen once. The sample consisted of whole blood, taken in connection with sensitization to the hapten diphenylcyclopropenone (DPC). These receptors all stem from a woman between 18 and 29 years old with alopecia areata. Some clones in this sample may be carry-over from other donors' samples.

This clonotype was observed at least ten times. The V and J genes are TRBV6-2 or TRBV6-3 and TRBJ1-2; possible D gene TRBD1, 6 bases. The ends were cut back, 6 bases at V and 8 bases at J, with 13 bases in the middle. The CDR3 runs to 12 residues. In germline, CDR1 is MNHEY, CDR2 SVGEGT. The CDR3 region is CASSQTGFGYTF. The CDR3 DNA is TGTGCCAGCAGCCAAACAGGGTTCGGCTACACCTTC.

In this sample, this clonotype turned up a few times. The rearrangement joins TRBV20-1 to TRBJ2-7, with TRBD1 matching 7 bases. Germline V gives CDR1 DFQATT, CDR2 SNEGSKA (reference sequence). Trimming removed 3 bases from V and 2 bases from J; junction bases left unmatched: 7. The CDR3 extends over 14 amino acids. CDR3 region: CSASDTTGAYEQYF. In DNA, the CDR3 is TGCAGTGCTAGTGATACCACAGGGGCCTACGAGCAGTACTTC.

This clonotype was detected ten times or more. The chain links TRBV5-1 to TRBJ2-5; no reliable D call. Germline assignment: CDR1 SGHRS and CDR2 YFSETQ. This CDR3 is 12 amino acids long. With 4 bases removed from V and 3 bases from J, the gap between germline ends came to 7 bases. The CDR3 DNA is TGCGCCAGCAGCAATACGGAAGAGACCCAGTACTTC. Residues: CASSNTEETQYF.

This clonotype was counted between two and nine times. CDR3 DNA sequence: TGTGCCATCAGTGCCCTGGATAGCGGATACACAGATACGCAGTATTTT. Encoded protein: CAISALDSGYTDTQYF. The chain recombines TRBV10-3 with TRBJ2-3, with D possibly matching TRBD2 (6 bases). This CDR3 spans 16 amino acids. Germline values: CDR1 ENHRY, CDR2 SYGVKD. Trimming took off 4 bases at V and 2 bases at J, with 16 bases between the two ends.

A note on this clonotype: This sequence may be a read error, since a much larger clone differs from it by one base. This chain joins TRBV7-9 and TRBJ2-1; either TRBD1 or TRBD2 may fit D (5 bases each). Germline loops: CDR1 SEHNR, CDR2 FQNEAQ (reference sequence). CDR3 length: 12 residues. The V end lost 5 bases, the J end lost 15 bases, and 17 bases lay between the germline ends. The CDR3 DNA reads as TGTGCCAGCAGCACGGACACCCCCCGGGGGTTCTTC. This gives the protein CASSTDTPRGFF.

At least ten counts were recorded for this clonotype. The rearrangement joins TRBV10-3 to TRBJ1-1; 9 bases align to TRBD1. V trimming: 10 bases; J trimming: 3 bases; junction bases outside the gene matches: 3. This CDR3 contains 12 residues. Germline lookup yields CDR1 ENHRY and CDR2 SYGVKD. In DNA form, the CDR3 reads TGTGCCACCTGGACAGGGGACACTGAAGCTTTCTTT. This gives the protein CATWTGDTEAFF.

Of note for this clonotype: A much bigger clone sits one base away, suggesting this may be a read error. This chain uses TRBV14 with TRBJ2-4; a weak D match, TRBD2 (6 bases). Looked up from germline, CDR1 is SGHDN and CDR2 is FVKESK. This CDR3 comprises 14 residues. Trimming removed 4 bases from V and 10 bases from J, with 17 bases in between. DNA for the CDR3: TGTGCCAGCAGCCCGACCCGGGACTCGCAGATTCAGTACTTC. Translating gives CASSPTRDSQIQYF.

This clonotype was picked up many times. The rearrangement uses TRBV4-1 and TRBJ2-7; D is uncertain. This CDR3 contains 16 residues. With 0 bases removed from V and 6 bases from J, the gap between germline ends came to 18 bases. The germline V gene has CDR1 MGHRA and CDR2 YSYEKL. This CDR3 reads CASSQDARSLNLEQYF. The CDR3, as DNA: TGCGCCAGCAGCCAAGATGCCCGATCGTTGAACCTCGAGCAGTACTTC.

This clonotype occurred many times. This chain uses TRBV27 with TRBJ2-7; the D is unclear. The CDR3 totals 10 residues. CDR1 and CDR2 (germline): MNHEY, SMNVEV (reference sequence). Trimming pared 8 bases from V and 12 bases from J, leaving 14 bases between. The CDR3 DNA sequence: TGTGCCAGCGGGGTTGGTACTCTGTACTTC. This encodes CASGVGTLYF.

The gene calls are TRBV20-1 and TRBJ2-2, with D perhaps matching TRBD1 (6 bases). Trimming took off 6 bases at V and 2 bases at J, with 13 bases between the two ends. Per germline, CDR1 DFQATT and CDR2 SNEGSKA (reference sequence). The length of the CDR3 is 14 residues. CDR3 in DNA: TGCAGTGCGGTCAGGGGATTCAACACCGGGGAGCTGTTTTTT. Protein product: CSAVRGFNTGELFF.

This clonotype was seen only a few times. V is TRBV12-3 or TRBV12-4 and J is TRBJ2-3; TRBD2 is a possible D gene (7 bases). The CDR3 extends over 19 amino acids. V lost 3 bases to trimming and J lost 2 bases, with 24 bases between them. CDR3: CASSFLGGGPGQTTDTQYF. CDR3 bases: TGTGCCAGCAGTTTCCTGGGGGGGGGTCCGGGACAAACCACAGATACGCAGTATTTT.

The sample holds many counts of this clonotype. This sequence joins TRBV18 and TRBJ2-1; D could derive from TRBD1 or TRBD2 (6 bases each). CDR3 length: 14 residues. The V and J ends lost 2 bases and 9 bases respectively, with 14 bases between them. Germline CDR1 is KGHSH and CDR2 is LQKENI. The CDR3: CASSPGGPRGEQFF. DNA of the CDR3: TGTGCCAGCTCACCAGGGGGGCCCAGGGGTGAGCAGTTCTTC.